This T cell receptor beta chain was sequenced in a study of long-term antiretroviral therapy in people with HIV. One or more pre-ART and two or more post-ART PBMC samples were available from each donor. Every specimen provided about 1-10 million cryopreserved PBMC before DNA extraction took place. The assay used was immunoSEQ (version v3.0), run at survey level. The assay was immunoSEQ multiplex PCR, and TCRdb's table has in-frame clones only and misses some. Counted here are some 28,000 clones, approximately 88% occurring once; the ten biggest clones make up 3.5% to 5%. Germline-derived CDR1 and CDR2 are MNHEY and SMNVEV (reference sequence). The length of the CDR3 is 12 residues. The ends were cut back, 5 bases at V and 7 bases at J, with 11 bases in the middle.

The input for sequencing was unsorted PBMCs, taken 0.5 years after starting antiretroviral therapy. The receptor comes from a woman under 30 with HIV. The rearrangement links TRBV27 to TRBJ2-5; maybe TRBD2 (6 bases). The CDR3 protein is CASSQLGGTQYF. The CDR3 bases are TGTGCCAGCAGTCAATTGGGGGGGACCCAGTACTTC.